The present TCR beta chain was sequenced within a study of PD-1 blockade in classical Hodgkin lymphoma (dated by TCRdb to 2018 to 2020). As for the study more broadly: Nivolumab dosing was 3 mg/kg intravenously every 2 weeks, continuing until either disease progression or unacceptable toxicity. The study used TCR beta sequencing and CyTOF to define a peripheral blood immune signature of response to PD-1 blockade in classical Hodgkin lymphoma.

The CDR3, cysteine through phenylalanine, is 14 amino acids long. Only the CDR3 portion is preserved as DNA: 42 bases, with reading frame beginning at the first base. For this chain, trimming is 7 bases at the V end and 0 bases at the J end, and the number of junction bases without a gene match is 4. Taken from the germline V gene (reference sequence), the CDR1 and CDR2 loops are LNHDA and SQIVND. This specimen's time point label, interpreted: cycle 4 day 1 (C4D1), after about 6 weeks of nivolumab. Every trial patient had relapsed after autologous stem cell transplantation, and cohorts A, B and C differed in prior brentuximab vedotin exposure. Using a Miltenyi CD4+ T cell isolation kit, CD4+ T cells were purified from thawed PBMCs through magnetic negative selection. The trial cohort was composed of 56 patients with relapsed/refractory classical Hodgkin lymphoma, for whom complete response, partial response or progressive disease was recorded as best overall response. Trial patients were treated with single-agent nivolumab in the multi-cohort phase II CheckMate 205 trial. An independent review committee assessed best overall response by applying the 2007 International Working Group response criteria. Trial PBMCs were collected immediately before nivolumab initiation (C1D1) and during therapy at cycle 2 day 1 and cycle 4 day 1. After peripheral blood was drawn into 8 mL Vacutainer Cell Preparation Tubes, PBMCs were isolated by centrifugation and then cryopreserved. Purified CD4+ and CD8+ fractions were prepared only for cases where an additional PBMC sample was available. Magnetically labelled cells were removed on LS columns in a quadroMACS separator, and the flow-through was collected as the purified fraction.

The Qiagen DNeasy kit was used to extract genomic DNA both from unsorted PBMCs and from the negatively selected CD4+ and CD8+ fractions. TCR beta CDR3 regions were subjected to amplification by immunoSEQ multiplex PCR with primers that anneal to V and J segments. A synthetic immune receptor repertoire was used to minimize amplification bias, and remaining bias was computationally removed after sequencing. The authors' pipeline ran thus. Repertoire diversity was quantified as the Shannon entropy index using custom Python scripts. Unsorted, CD4+ and CD8+ repertoires were analyzed separately, except in combined analyses where CD4+ and CD8+ sequences were merged in silico. A clone was considered expanded if an increase in frequency of at least 2-fold after treatment relative to C1D1 was found, and a pseudocount of 0.5 was applied to clones undetected at baseline. Clones with 0 or 1 copy at C1D1 were classified as singleton clones, and clones with 2 or more copies were classified as non-singleton clones. Clones expanded in unsorted samples were annotated as CD4+, CD8+ or unknown by matching protein sequences in sorted samples from the same patient. Diversity changes from C1D1 to C4D1 were tested in paired samples using Wilcoxon tests. TCRdb carries this immuneACCESS record with in-frame sequences only. Its versions omit some clonotypes, under half of them owing to an unresolved V gene in the studies checked, with the rest unexplained. The DNA gave D and trimming, while V, J and clone size come from that table. This sample gives some 15,000 clones in total; over 70% of them show up just once. About 1.9% of the sample is held by the ten biggest clonotypes.

Note on this clone: Its antigen has not been determined. Base quality data are lacking; no much larger clone is found one base away.

The paper's findings and limits, for the study overall: The study was restricted to a single clinical trial cohort, and the causes of repertoire differences, possibly disease activity or prior therapy, were left undefined. By C4D1, a significant rise was seen in CD4+ TCR diversity but not in CD8+ TCR diversity (p=0.0027 vs p=0.16), and the rise was most apparent among complete responders (p=0.02). Lower diversity was observed in patients in whom nivolumab was started less than 1 year after ASCT, and these patients were excluded from later analyses so that confounding by immune reconstitution would be avoided. Newly diagnosed patients were reported to have lower baseline TCR diversity than healthy donors, and relapsed/refractory patients were reported to have lower baseline TCR diversity still. Trial patients achieving complete response had baseline diversity similar to newly diagnosed patients, whereas partial responders and progressors had significantly lower diversity.

The sequence derives from a human donor with classical Hodgkin lymphoma. The material was CD4+ T cells from blood, obtained before the fourth cycle of nivolumab. The chain was built from TRBV19 and TRBJ2-3, with 7 bases matching TRBD2. The CDR3 in this case is CASKPSGSTDTQYF. The sequenced DNA: TGTGCCAGTAAACCTAGCGGAAGCACAGATACGCAGTATTTT.